Listed here are 5 T cell receptor beta chains from one sample, sequenced in a study of response to subunit inactivated influenza vaccine. TCRdb used MiXCR to reprocess the RT-PCR reads, holding one entry per CDR3 protein. The sample comprises 500,000 to 600,000 distinct CDR3 sequences, 11% to 15% of which are singletons, and 11% rests with the top ten. The sample was PBMCs from blood, taken less than 13 days after vaccination. These TCRs come from a man aged 45-60 years who received an inactivated influenza vaccine.

The chain combines TRBV12-3 or TRBV12-4 with TRBJ2-7; D is unclear. The V end lost 2 bases, the J end lost 3 bases, and 5 bases lay between the germline ends. CDR3 length: 12 amino acids. The CDR3: CASSLSHYEQYF. The CDR3 DNA follows: TGTGCCAGCAGTTTAAGCCACTACGAGCAGTACTTC.

This clonotype has a handful of counts. The chain couples TRBV4-3 to TRBJ2-1, with 9 bases that match TRBD2. The CDR3 consists of 13 residues. Germline CDR1 LGHNA, CDR2 YSLEER. V lost 1 base and J lost 10; bases outside the gene matches: 2. In DNA form, the CDR3 reads TGCGCCAGCAGCCAAGGCCTAGCGGGGGAGCAGTTCTTC. Amino acids: CASSQGLAGEQFF.

The chain is built from TRBV7-9 and TRBJ1-2; D perhaps matches TRBD1 (6 bases). Germline assignment: CDR1 SEHNR and CDR2 FQNEAQ (reference sequence). Trimming took off 3 bases at V and 0 bases at J, with 11 bases between the two ends. The CDR3 sequence is 15 residues long. The CDR3 loop reads CASSFGGAANYGYTF. The CDR3 DNA follows: TGTGCCAGCAGCTTCGGGGGGGCGGCTAACTATGGCTACACCTTC.

V and J are TRBV6-1 and TRBJ2-1; D is ambiguous. Germline assignment: CDR1 MNHNS and CDR2 SASEGT. Trimming took off 1 base at V and 1 base at J, with 8 bases between the two ends. The CDR3 loop spans 15 amino acids. The CDR3 DNA sequence: TGTGCCAGCAGTGAAGTTGCAGGATCCTACAATGAGCAGTTCTTC. Protein: CASSEVAGSYNEQFF.

This clonotype came up many times. This rearrangement joins TRBV4-3 to TRBJ1-2; tentatively, D is TRBD1 (6 bases). There are 18 residues in the CDR3. CDR1 is LGHNA, CDR2 YSLEER, per germline. V lost 0 bases, J lost 7 bases, and 24 bases lay in between. The CDR3 sequence is CASSQEVLSRGRAPGYTF. The CDR3 coding sequence is TGCGCCAGCAGCCAAGAAGTTCTGAGCCGGGGGCGAGCTCCTGGCTACACCTTC.